This entry lists 30 T cell receptor beta chains sequenced from one sample in a study of cytomegalovirus exposure and HLA in healthy donors. It was with 60 Vbeta and 13 Jbeta primers that the PCR ran. Clones were read by immunoSEQ multiplex PCR, and TCRdb kept only the in-frame ones, dropping some. The sample lists about 170,000 clones, 73% seen once, with approximately 5.4% in the top ten. Material for sequencing was PBMCs. Receptor source: a woman between 18 and 29 years old in good health and CMV-seropositive.

This clone turned up a few times. The chain employs TRBV28 and TRBJ2-7; D is ambiguous. The CDR3 covers 14 residues. Germline values: CDR1 MDHEN, CDR2 SYDVKM. The ends were cut back, 2 bases at V and 0 bases at J, with 8 bases in the middle. The CDR3 spells CASSLVVSSYEQYF. The DNA of the CDR3 is TGTGCCAGCAGTTTAGTGGTTAGCTCCTACGAGCAGTACTTC. The full variable domain, in which reference TRBV28 and TRBJ2-7 provide the parts outside the CDR3, is DVKVTQSSRYLVKRTGEKVFLECVQDMDHENMFWYRQDPGLGLRLIYFSYDVKMKEKGDIPEGYSVSREKKERFSLILESASTNQTSMYLCASSLVVSSYEQYFGPGTRLTVT.

The CDR3 loop is CASSRPGLAGGPTGELFF. The CDR3 nucleotides are TGTGCCAGCAGCCGACCGGGACTAGCGGGGGGGCCAACCGGGGAGCTGTTTTTT. The gene calls are TRBV4-2 and TRBJ2-2; 16 bases line up with TRBD2. This CDR3 region has 18 residues. CDR1 is LGHNA, CDR2 YNFKEQ, per germline. V was clipped by 4 bases and J by 5 bases; unmatched bases: 7.

This rearrangement joins TRBV15 to TRBJ1-4; D remains unclear. CDR1 is LNHNV and CDR2 is YYDKDF in the germline V gene (reference sequence). The V gene lost 0 bases and the J gene lost 8 bases, with 19 bases spanning the gap. This CDR3 has 17 residues. CDR3 protein: CATSRDAIISIQEKLFF. CDR3 nucleotide sequence: TGTGCCACCAGCAGAGATGCAATCATCTCCATTCAGGAAAAACTGTTTTTT.

The CDR3 sequence is CASSPPSGGPETQYF. The CDR3 nucleotides read TGTGCCAGCTCACCCCCTAGCGGGGGACCCGAGACCCAGTACTTC. The V gene is TRBV18, the J gene TRBJ2-5; the match to TRBD2 covers 10 bases. In germline, CDR1 is KGHSH, CDR2 LQKENI. V trimming: 3 bases; J trimming: 5 bases; junction bases outside the gene matches: 6. The CDR3 has 15 amino acids.

This chain joins TRBV18 and TRBJ2-7; 13 bases match TRBD2. The CDR3 length is 16 residues. The trim removed 3 bases at V and 5 bases at J, leaving 7 bases unmatched. Germline CDR1 KGHSH, CDR2 LQKENI. CDR3 protein: CASSPRGTSGAHEQYF. The CDR3 DNA reads TGTGCCAGCTCACCCCGGGGGACTAGCGGGGCCCACGAGCAGTACTTC.

This rearrangement joins TRBV29-1 to TRBJ2-1, with 9 bases matching TRBD2. Germline-derived CDR1 and CDR2 are SQVTM and ANQGSEA. The length of the CDR3 is 15 residues. Losses at the gene ends were 2 bases for V and 2 bases for J; bases not matched to a gene: 4. The CDR3 DNA sequence: TGCAGCGTTGAAAGGCGGGGGGGACCCTACAATGAGCAGTTCTTC. This codes for CSVERRGGPYNEQFF.

The chain employs TRBV2 and TRBJ2-5, with D possibly TRBD1 on 6 matching bases. Trimming removed 2 bases at V and 5 bases at J, with 12 bases between. This CDR3 comprises 14 residues. The V gene's germline CDR1 is SNHLY and CDR2 FYNNEI. In DNA, the CDR3 is TGTGCCAGCAGTGAACAGGGGCTGGGGGAGACCCAGTACTTC. Translation gives CASSEQGLGETQYF.

The rearrangement uses TRBV6-5 and TRBJ2-5, with 9 bases fitting TRBD1. With V trimmed by 6 bases and J by 4 bases, 3 bases remained unmatched. Germline-derived CDR1 and CDR2 are MNHEY and SVGAGI. The CDR3 contains 13 residues. The CDR3 here is CASRNRGRETQYF. CDR3 nucleotides: TGTGCCAGCAGAAACAGGGGGCGAGAGACCCAGTACTTC.

The chain joins TRBV27 to TRBJ1-6; no reliable D call. The V gene's germline CDR1 is MNHEY and CDR2 SMNVEV (reference sequence). The CDR3 has 15 amino acids. V dropped 8 bases and J dropped 5 bases, with 16 bases sitting between them. The chain's CDR3 is CASPESRSHNSPLHF. The CDR3 DNA reads as TGTGCCAGCCCGGAGTCACGTTCACATAATTCACCCCTCCACTTT.

This sequence joins TRBV29-1 and TRBJ2-2, with 9 bases matching TRBD1. This CDR3 has 15 amino acids. Trimming removed 6 bases from V and 2 bases from J; junction bases left unmatched: 7. In germline, CDR1 is SQVTM, CDR2 ANQGSEA. The CDR3: CSVETGGTNTGELFF. CDR3 nucleotide sequence: TGCAGCGTCGAAACAGGGGGCACTAACACCGGGGAGCTGTTTTTT.

A few counts support this clone. The V and J genes are TRBV2 and TRBJ2-3; the match to TRBD2 covers 12 bases. The CDR3 extends over 17 amino acids. The V and J ends lost 4 bases and 6 bases, in that order; junction bases with no gene match: 11. CDR1 SNHLY and CDR2 FYNNEI come from the germline V gene. The CDR3: CASSVTSGGSTGDTQYF. As DNA, the CDR3 is TGTGCCAGCAGTGTGACTAGCGGGGGTTCCACCGGGGATACGCAGTATTTT.

The CDR3 spells CASSLGQTYYEQYF. The DNA for the CDR3 is TGTGCCAGCAGCTTGGGCCAAACCTACTACGAGCAGTACTTC. The chain employs TRBV5-8 and TRBJ2-7; D not certain. Looked up from germline, CDR1 is SGHTS and CDR2 is YDEGEE. Trimming left V 0 bases short and J 3 bases short, with 10 bases between. This CDR3 is 14 amino acids long.

V and J are TRBV30 and TRBJ1-2, with a tentative D call TRBD1 (5 bases). The CDR3 consists of 13 residues. CDR1 GTSNPN and CDR2 SVGIG come from the germline V gene (reference sequence). V lost 0 bases to trimming and J lost 2 bases, with 7 bases between them. The CDR3: CAWSVRGNYGYTF. The DNA for the CDR3 is TGTGCCTGGAGTGTACGGGGGAACTATGGCTACACCTTC.

The chain employs TRBV7-2 and TRBJ2-3, with 14 bases identical to TRBD2. The ends lost 5 bases at V and 3 bases at J; junction bases unmatched: 7. Per germline, CDR1 SGHTA and CDR2 FQGNSA. The CDR3 is 17 residues long. In DNA, the CDR3 is TGTGCCAGCAGCCATCCATGGACTAGCGGGGGGACAGATACGCAGTATTTT. It codes for CASSHPWTSGGTDTQYF. The whole variable domain, filled in from reference TRBV7-2 and TRBJ2-3, reads GAGVSQSPSNKVTEKGKDVELRCDPISGHTALYWYRQSLGQGLEFLIYFQGNSAPDKSGLPSDRFSAERTGGSVSTLTIQRTQQEDSAVYLCASSHPWTSGGTDTQYFGPGTRLTVL.

The chain carries TRBV9 and TRBJ2-7; D not resolved. CDR1 is SGDLS and CDR2 is YYNGEE in the germline V gene. V was pared by 0 bases and J by 2 bases, with 12 bases between. This CDR3 contains 15 residues. The CDR3 nucleotides read TGTGCCAGCAGCGTAGGTGGGTTCGGAGCCTACGAGCAGTACTTC. Its translation: CASSVGGFGAYEQYF.

The chain links TRBV5-4 to TRBJ2-7, with TRBD1 identical over 12 bases. The CDR3 has 14 amino acids. Trimming took 4 bases from V and 5 from J; bases not matched to a gene: 4. CDR1 and CDR2 from the germline V gene are SGHNT and YYREEE (reference sequence). The CDR3 sequence is CASSPGTGGDEQYF. The CDR3 coding sequence is TGTGCCAGCAGCCCCGGGACAGGGGGCGACGAGCAGTACTTC.

The chain couples TRBV5-4 to TRBJ2-1, with 8 bases that match TRBD1. Germline CDR1 SGHNT, CDR2 YYREEE (reference sequence). The CDR3 sequence is 15 residues long. The V and J ends lost 5 bases and 6 bases, in that order; junction bases with no gene match: 10. DNA for the CDR3: TGTGCCAGCAGGCCGGCGGGACAGGTAACCAATGAGCAGTTCTTC. Residues: CASRPAGQVTNEQFF.

The chain employs TRBV4-2 and TRBJ1-1, with 8 nucleotides matching TRBD1. This CDR3 has 16 amino acids. Trimming at V came to 5 bases and at J to 3 bases, leaving 11 bases not matched to a gene. Germline V gene data show CDR1 as LGHNA and CDR2 as YNFKEQ. As DNA, the CDR3 is TGTGCCAGCAGCGTTCACTGGACAGGGCTAGACACTGAAGCTTTCTTT. This sequence encodes CASSVHWTGLDTEAFF.

In DNA, the CDR3 is TGTGCCAGCAGTGGGACGGGACAGGGCTCAAATCAGCCCCAGCATTTT. It encodes CASSGTGQGSNQPQHF. V is TRBV6-1 and J is TRBJ1-5; 9 positions agree with TRBD1. The germline V gene has CDR1 MNHNS and CDR2 SASEGT. V dropped 4 bases and J dropped 4; count of bases not matched to a gene: 8. CDR3 length: 16 residues.

CDR3 sequence (DNA): TGTGCCTGGAGTGGACAACCCTACGAGCAGTACTTC. It codes for CAWSGQPYEQYF. The chain links TRBV30 to TRBJ2-7, with unresolved D. This CDR3 is built from 12 residues. CDR1 and CDR2 (germline): GTSNPN, SVGIG (reference sequence). With 1 base removed from V and 2 bases from J, the gap between germline ends came to 6 bases.

The genes are TRBV28 and TRBJ2-1, with D tentatively TRBD1 (5 bases). The CDR3 extends over 17 amino acids. Germline V gene sequence: CDR1 MDHEN, CDR2 SYDVKM. V was clipped by 1 base and J by 6 bases, with 19 bases between them. This CDR3 is CASSLYDRGNSLNEQFF. The CDR3 DNA is TGTGCCAGCAGTTTATACGATAGGGGAAACTCTCTCAATGAGCAGTTCTTC.

This chain joins TRBV2 and TRBJ1-5, with 7 bases lining up with TRBD1. The CDR3 is made up of 14 amino acids. Looked up from germline, CDR1 is SNHLY and CDR2 is FYNNEI. The ends lost 7 bases at V and 9 bases at J; junction bases unmatched: 12. The CDR3 sequence: CASTLGRGLLPQHF. The CDR3 bases are TGTGCCAGCACCTTGGGCAGGGGGTTGCTGCCCCAGCATTTT.

CDR3 DNA: TGTGCCAGCTCACCACCGGGGGGTGCCGGCTACGAGCAGTACTTC. As protein: CASSPPGGAGYEQYF. The chain has TRBV18 and TRBJ2-7; D may be TRBD2 (6 bases). Trimming removed 0 bases at V and 3 bases at J, with 12 bases between. Germline V CDR1 and CDR2: KGHSH, LQKENI. The CDR3 runs to 15 residues. Based on the CDR3 plus reference TRBV18 and TRBJ2-7, the full variable domain is NAGVMQNPRHLVRRRGQEARLRCSPMKGHSHVYWYRQLPEEGLKFMVYLQKENIIDESGMPKERFSAEFPKEGPSILRIQQVVRGDSAAYFCASSPPGGAGYEQYFGPGTRLTVT.

Worth noting for this clone: Its ends do not fully match the called genes, so a read error is possible. The chain combines TRBV7-2 with TRBJ2-2, with TRBD2 matching 9 bases. CDR3 length: 15 residues. Germline V CDR1 and CDR2: SGHTA, FQGNSA. The CDR3 loop is CASSLAGRSTGELFF. The CDR3 DNA reads TGTGCCAGCAGCCTAGCGGGGCGATCCACCGGGGAGCTGTTTTTT.

The chain combines TRBV5-6 with TRBJ1-4; D may be TRBD1 (6 bases). CDR1 is SGHDT and CDR2 is YYEEEE in the germline V gene. Trimming took 4 bases from V and 5 from J, leaving 18 bases between them. The CDR3 loop spans 16 amino acids. CDR3 residues: CASSPNTGTANEKLFF. DNA for the CDR3: TGTGCCAGCAGCCCAAATACAGGGACGGCGAATGAAAAACTGTTTTTT.

In its sample, this clone was seen a few times. V usage is TRBV30 and J usage is TRBJ2-2; 7 nucleotides match TRBD1. The ends lost 5 bases at V and 4 bases at J; junction bases unmatched: 7. The CDR3 is 14 residues long. From germline, CDR1 is GTSNPN and CDR2 SVGIG (reference sequence). The CDR3 is CAWGRDSVTGELFF. The CDR3 nucleotides read TGTGCCTGGGGTAGGGACAGCGTCACCGGGGAGCTGTTTTTT. Full variable domain (rest looked up from reference TRBV30 and TRBJ2-2): SQTIHQWPATLVQPVGSPLSLECTVEGTSNPNLYWYRQAAGRGLQLLFYSVGIGQISSEVPQNLSASRPQDRQFILSSKKLLLSDSGFYLCAWGRDSVTGELFFGEGSRLTVL.

This clone was counted a few times. CDR3 sequence (DNA): TGTGCCAGCAGCCCCCAAATCCACGAGCAGTACTTC. Residues: CASSPQIHEQYF. The rearrangement joins TRBV7-8 to TRBJ2-7; D is uncertain. CDR3 size: 12 residues. Germline assignment: CDR1 SGHVS and CDR2 FQNEAQ. V was cut by 5 bases and J by 5 bases, with 10 bases left in between.

The V gene is TRBV23-1, the J gene TRBJ2-2; D gene ambiguous. TRBV23-1 is noted as an ORF with a role that remains uncertain. Trimming cost V 0 bases and J 0 bases, with 11 bases left between them. CDR3 length: 17 residues. The CDR3 nucleotides are TGCGCCAGCAGTCAATCGATTGGCCTTGCGAACACCGGGGAGCTGTTTTTT. It codes for CASSQSIGLANTGELFF.

This sequence joins TRBV4-3 and TRBJ1-1, with 7 bases lining up with TRBD1. Germline CDR1 and CDR2: LGHNA and YSLEER. CDR3 length: 17 amino acids. V trimming: 1 base; J trimming: 1 base; junction bases outside the gene matches: 9. The DNA of the CDR3 is TGCGCCAGCAGCCAAGGGGTCACAGGGGACGGGAACACTGAAGCTTTCTTT. Encoded protein: CASSQGVTGDGNTEAFF.

The CDR3 coding sequence is TGTGCCAGCTCACCCGAACAGGGCACAGATACGCAGTATTTT. This gives the protein CASSPEQGTDTQYF. The chain carries TRBV18 and TRBJ2-3, with D possibly TRBD1 on 5 matching bases. Germline V gene lookup returns CDR1 KGHSH and CDR2 LQKENI. The CDR3 contains 14 residues. V lost 3 bases and J 1 base, leaving 8 bases between the germline ends.